This T cell receptor (beta chain) was retrieved from a study of cytomegalovirus exposure and HLA in healthy donors. General study results and limits: Exclusion applied to some V segments, including TRBV6-2 and TRBV6-3, as they were indistinguishable. Reported findings show TCR beta sequences accurately forecast HLA-A and HLA-B alleles in most subjects. A reported reduction in N-insertions relative to the 666-donor mean was seen in an Asian-associated ancestry cluster in a later analysis. Earlier findings revealed that most TCR beta V segments proved productive either about 87% or about 30% of the time.

CDR3 size: 11 residues. V was cut by 6 bases and J by 11 bases, with 13 bases left in between. Germline V gene data show CDR1 as MNHNY and CDR2 as SVGAGI (reference sequence). It was with 60 Vbeta and 13 Jbeta primers that the PCR ran. Sequencing was performed with immunoSEQ multiplex PCR; in TCRdb, only in-frame clones are kept and a portion is missing. This sample yields about 220,000 clones, of which more than 75% are seen a single time; around 6% belongs to the top ten. Comments on this clone: Antigen unknown.

Sequenced sample: PBMCs. The chain recombines TRBV6-6 with TRBJ1-1, with D uncertain. The clonotype was recovered from a man aged 35-49 years in good health and CMV-seropositive. The CDR3 region has the DNA TGTGCCAGCAGCCCCGGGAGGGCCGCTTTCTTT. Protein sequence: CASSPGRAAFF.